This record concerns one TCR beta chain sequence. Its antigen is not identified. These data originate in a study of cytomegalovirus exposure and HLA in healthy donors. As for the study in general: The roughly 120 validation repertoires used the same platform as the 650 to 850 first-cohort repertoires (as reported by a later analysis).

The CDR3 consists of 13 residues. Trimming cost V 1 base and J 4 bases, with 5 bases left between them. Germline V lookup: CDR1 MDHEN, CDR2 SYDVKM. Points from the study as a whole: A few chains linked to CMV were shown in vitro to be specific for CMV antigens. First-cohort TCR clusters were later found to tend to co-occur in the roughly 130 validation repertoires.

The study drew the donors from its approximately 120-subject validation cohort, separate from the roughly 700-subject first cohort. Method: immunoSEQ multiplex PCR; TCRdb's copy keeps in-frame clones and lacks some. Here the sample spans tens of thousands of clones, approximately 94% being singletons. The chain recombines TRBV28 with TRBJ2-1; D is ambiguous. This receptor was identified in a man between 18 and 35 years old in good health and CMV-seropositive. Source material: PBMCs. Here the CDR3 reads CASSLSLYNEQFF. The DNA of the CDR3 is TGTGCCAGCAGTTTATCGTTGTACAATGAGCAGTTCTTC.